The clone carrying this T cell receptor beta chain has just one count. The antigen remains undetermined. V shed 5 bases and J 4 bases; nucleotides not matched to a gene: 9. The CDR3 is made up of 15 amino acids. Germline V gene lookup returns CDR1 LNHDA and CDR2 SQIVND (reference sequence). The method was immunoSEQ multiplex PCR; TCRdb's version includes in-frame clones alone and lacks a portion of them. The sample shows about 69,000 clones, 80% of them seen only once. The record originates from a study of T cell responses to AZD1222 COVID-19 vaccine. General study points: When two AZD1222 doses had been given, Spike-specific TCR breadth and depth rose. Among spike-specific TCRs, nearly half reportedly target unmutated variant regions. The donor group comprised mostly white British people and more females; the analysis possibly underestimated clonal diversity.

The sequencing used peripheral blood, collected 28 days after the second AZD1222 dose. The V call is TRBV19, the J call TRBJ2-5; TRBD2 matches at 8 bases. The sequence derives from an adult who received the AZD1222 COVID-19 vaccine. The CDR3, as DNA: TGTGCCAGTAGTTCCGGCGGGGGGACAATAGAGACCCAGTACTTC. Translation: CASSSGGGTIETQYF.